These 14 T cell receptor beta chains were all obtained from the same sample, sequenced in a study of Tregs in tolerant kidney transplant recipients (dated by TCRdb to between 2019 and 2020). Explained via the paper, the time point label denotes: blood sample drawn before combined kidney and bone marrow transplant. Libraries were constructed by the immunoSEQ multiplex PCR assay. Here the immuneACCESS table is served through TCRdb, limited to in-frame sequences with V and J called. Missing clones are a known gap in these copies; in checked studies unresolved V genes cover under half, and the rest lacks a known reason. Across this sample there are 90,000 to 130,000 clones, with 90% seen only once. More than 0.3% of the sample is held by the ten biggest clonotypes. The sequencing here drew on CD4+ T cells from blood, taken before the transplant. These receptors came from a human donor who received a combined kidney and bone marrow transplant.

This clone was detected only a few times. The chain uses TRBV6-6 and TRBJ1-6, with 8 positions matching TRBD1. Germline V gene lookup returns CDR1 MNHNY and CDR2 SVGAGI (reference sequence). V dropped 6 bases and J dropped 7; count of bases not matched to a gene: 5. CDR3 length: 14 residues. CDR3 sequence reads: CASRKDRVNSPLHF. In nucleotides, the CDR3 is TGTGCCAGCAGGAAGGACAGGGTCAATTCACCCCTCCACTTT.

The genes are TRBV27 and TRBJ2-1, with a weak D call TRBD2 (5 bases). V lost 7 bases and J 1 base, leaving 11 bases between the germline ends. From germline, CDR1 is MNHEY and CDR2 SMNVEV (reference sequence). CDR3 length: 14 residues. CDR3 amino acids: CASTGSGSYNEQFF. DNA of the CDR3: TGTGCCAGCACGGGGTCGGGATCCTACAATGAGCAGTTCTTC.

CDR3 DNA: TGTGCCAGCAGGGGACTAGCTCACTACAATGAGCAGTTCTTC. Residues: CASRGLAHYNEQFF. The rearrangement uses TRBV6-1 and TRBJ2-1, with 9 bases matching TRBD2. Looked up from germline, CDR1 is MNHNS and CDR2 is SASEGT. The CDR3 sequence is 14 residues long. V shed 6 bases and J 3 bases; nucleotides not matched to a gene: 3.

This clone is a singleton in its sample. Here the CDR3 DNA reads TGTGCCAGCAGCTTAGAATTGGCGGGGTTGGACGAGCAGTACTTC. The encoded protein is CASSLELAGLDEQYF. The chain recombines TRBV11-2 with TRBJ2-7; possible D gene TRBD2, 6 bases. Germline CDR1 and CDR2: SGHAT and FQNNGV. Trimming cost V 0 bases and J 5 bases, with 14 bases left between them. This CDR3 is 15 amino acids long.

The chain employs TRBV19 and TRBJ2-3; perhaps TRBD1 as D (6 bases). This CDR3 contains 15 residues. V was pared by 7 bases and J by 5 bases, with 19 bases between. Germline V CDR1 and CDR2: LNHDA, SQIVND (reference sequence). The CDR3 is CASKIGQNSLDTQYF. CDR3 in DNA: TGTGCCAGTAAGATCGGACAGAACTCCCTAGATACGCAGTATTTT.

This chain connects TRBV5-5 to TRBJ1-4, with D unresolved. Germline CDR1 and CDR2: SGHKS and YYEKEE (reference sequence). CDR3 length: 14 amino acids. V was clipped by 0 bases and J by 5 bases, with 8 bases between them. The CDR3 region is CASSLVQLNEKLFF. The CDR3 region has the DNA TGTGCCAGCAGCTTGGTACAGTTAAATGAAAAACTGTTTTTT.

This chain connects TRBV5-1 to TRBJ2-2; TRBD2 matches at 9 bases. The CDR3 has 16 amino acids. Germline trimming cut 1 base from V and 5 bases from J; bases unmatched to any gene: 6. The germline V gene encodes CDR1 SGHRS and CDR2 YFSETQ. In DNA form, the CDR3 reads TGCGCCAGCAGCTTGAGGGCTAGCGGGAAAACCGGGGAGCTGTTTTTT. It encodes CASSLRASGKTGELFF.

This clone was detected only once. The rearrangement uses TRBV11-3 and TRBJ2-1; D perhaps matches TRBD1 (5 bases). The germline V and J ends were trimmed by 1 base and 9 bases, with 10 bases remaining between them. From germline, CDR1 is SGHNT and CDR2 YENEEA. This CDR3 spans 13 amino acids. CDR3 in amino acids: CASSLVARGEQFF. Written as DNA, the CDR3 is TGTGCCAGCAGCTTAGTTGCAAGGGGTGAGCAGTTCTTC. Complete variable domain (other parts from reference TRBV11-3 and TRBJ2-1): EAGVVQSPRYKIIEKKQPVAFWCNPISGHNTLYWYLQNLGQGPELLIRYENEEAVDDSQLPKDRFSAERLKGVDSTLKIQPAELGDSAVYLCASSLVARGEQFFGPGTRLTVL.

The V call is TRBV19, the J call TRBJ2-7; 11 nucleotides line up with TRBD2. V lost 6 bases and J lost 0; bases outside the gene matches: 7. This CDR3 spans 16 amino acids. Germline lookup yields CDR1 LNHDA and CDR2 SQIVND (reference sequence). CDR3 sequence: CASSARLAGNSYEQYF. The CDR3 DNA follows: TGTGCCAGTAGCGCTCGACTAGCGGGGAACTCCTACGAGCAGTACTTC.

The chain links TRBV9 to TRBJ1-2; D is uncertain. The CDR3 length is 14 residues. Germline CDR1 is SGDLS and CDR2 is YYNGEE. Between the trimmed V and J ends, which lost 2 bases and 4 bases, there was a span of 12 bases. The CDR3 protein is CASSVEGPFYGYTF. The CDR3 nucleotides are TGTGCCAGCAGCGTGGAGGGTCCTTTCTATGGCTACACCTTC.

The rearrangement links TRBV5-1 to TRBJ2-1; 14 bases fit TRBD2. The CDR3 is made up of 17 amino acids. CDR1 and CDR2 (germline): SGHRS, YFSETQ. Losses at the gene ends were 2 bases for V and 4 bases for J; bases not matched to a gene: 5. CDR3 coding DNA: TGCGCCAGCAGCTTCGGGACTAGCGGGAGATTATACAATGAGCAGTTCTTC. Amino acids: CASSFGTSGRLYNEQFF.

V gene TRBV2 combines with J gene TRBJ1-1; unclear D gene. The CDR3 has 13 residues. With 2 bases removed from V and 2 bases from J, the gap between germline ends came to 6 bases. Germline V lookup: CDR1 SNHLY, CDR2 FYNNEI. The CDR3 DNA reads TGTGCCAGCAGTGAACACAGAAACACTGAAGCTTTCTTT. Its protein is CASSEHRNTEAFF.

CDR3 region: CASSEDSTSTDTQYF. The CDR3 DNA is TGTGCCAGCAGCGAGGACTCGACTAGCACAGATACGCAGTATTTT. The V and J genes are TRBV2 and TRBJ2-3; D perhaps matches TRBD2 (5 bases). CDR3 length: 15 amino acids. The germline V gene has CDR1 SNHLY and CDR2 FYNNEI. V was cut by 6 bases and J by 0 bases, with 13 bases left in between.

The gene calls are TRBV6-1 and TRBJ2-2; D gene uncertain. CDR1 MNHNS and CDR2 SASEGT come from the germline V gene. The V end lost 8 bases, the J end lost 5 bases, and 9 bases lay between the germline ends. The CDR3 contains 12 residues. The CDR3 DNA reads TGTGCCAGCCGTCGGTTGACCGGGGAGCTGTTTTTT. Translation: CASRRLTGELFF.